The next 24 T cell receptor beta chains were all read from a single sample in a study of cytomegalovirus exposure and HLA in healthy donors. 13 Jbeta primers and 60 Vbeta primers were used for the PCR. Some clones are missing from TCRdb's copy, which holds only in-frame ones; the method was immunoSEQ multiplex PCR. Found here are 200,000 or so clones, 65% to 85% of them singletons; the top ten hold about 2.8%. Sequences were obtained from PBMCs. All receptors derive from a woman in her twenties or thirties in good health and CMV-seronegative.

The chain couples TRBV6-1 to TRBJ1-2, with TRBD1 matching over 8 bases. Germline V lookup: CDR1 MNHNS, CDR2 SASEGT. Germline trimming cut 8 bases from V and 4 bases from J; bases unmatched to any gene: 12. The CDR3 spans 15 residues. The chain's CDR3 is CASCLDQGASYGYTF. In DNA, the CDR3 is TGTGCCAGCTGCCTTGATCAGGGGGCTTCCTATGGCTACACCTTC.

In this sample, this clone turned up once. V gene TRBV6-5 combines with J gene TRBJ1-1; a possible D gene is TRBD1 (5 bases). V was cut by 0 bases and J by 0 bases, with 11 bases left in between. Germline assignment: CDR1 MNHEY and CDR2 SVGAGI. CDR3 length equals 16 residues. Here the CDR3 reads CASSYSQGVMNTEAFF. CDR3 in DNA: TGTGCCAGCAGTTACTCGCAAGGGGTAATGAACACTGAAGCTTTCTTT.

The rearrangement links TRBV28 to TRBJ1-2; D perhaps matches TRBD1 (6 bases). Germline V gene lookup returns CDR1 MDHEN and CDR2 SYDVKM. This CDR3 has 15 residues. Trimming removed 2 bases at V and 5 bases at J, with 15 bases between. The CDR3 DNA follows: TGTGCCAGCAGTTTAGGGGGCGACTTATTTTATGGCTACACCTTC. The encoded protein is CASSLGGDLFYGYTF.

This clone was picked up a small number of times. The rearrangement joins TRBV5-1 to TRBJ2-7; possibly TRBD2 for D (6 bases). With 0 bases removed from V and 5 bases from J, the gap between germline ends came to 12 bases. The germline gives CDR1 SGHRS, CDR2 YFSETQ. The CDR3 is 14 residues long. DNA for the CDR3: TGCGCCAGCAGCTTGGTGGACTATGGAGACGAGCAGTACTTC. Translated: CASSLVDYGDEQYF.

The rearrangement links TRBV7-9 to TRBJ2-1, with TRBD1 identical over 9 bases. The CDR3 spans 16 residues. The V and J ends lost 5 bases and 5 bases, in that order; junction bases with no gene match: 10. Germline V gene sequence: CDR1 SEHNR, CDR2 FQNEAQ (reference sequence). The CDR3 loop is CASSALGQGSNNEQFF. The DNA for the CDR3 is TGTGCCAGCAGCGCACTCGGACAGGGGTCGAACAATGAGCAGTTCTTC.

The genes are TRBV4-1 and TRBJ2-3; TRBD2 matches at 12 bases. The CDR3 consists of 17 residues. The V gene end was trimmed by 5 bases and the J gene end by 3 bases; junction bases not matched to a gene: 9. Germline V gene lookup returns CDR1 MGHRA and CDR2 YSYEKL. The CDR3, as DNA: TGCGCCAGCAGCACGGGACTAGCGGGTATCGGAACAGATACGCAGTATTTT. This gives the protein CASSTGLAGIGTDTQYF.

This sequence joins TRBV5-6 and TRBJ2-6; no firm D call. V lost 0 bases and J 0 bases, leaving 7 bases between the germline ends. In germline, CDR1 is SGHDT, CDR2 YYEEEE. CDR3 length: 16 amino acids. CDR3 protein: CASSLVAGSGANVLTF. The DNA for the CDR3 is TGTGCCAGCAGCTTGGTCGCCGGCTCTGGGGCCAACGTCCTGACTTTC.

The rearrangement joins TRBV18 to TRBJ2-7, with TRBD2 matching 13 bases. The CDR3 extends over 16 amino acids. Germline V lookup: CDR1 KGHSH, CDR2 LQKENI. J was trimmed by 6 bases and V by 3 bases; bases with no gene match: 8. CDR3 region: CASSPLTSGRSGEQYF. The CDR3 coding sequence is TGTGCCAGCTCACCTCTGACTAGCGGGAGGTCGGGCGAGCAGTACTTC.

This chain uses TRBV4-2 with TRBJ2-5; 8 bases line up with TRBD2. Unmatched junction bases numbered 11, after V lost 4 bases and J lost 7 bases. CDR3 size: 15 residues. Germline lookup yields CDR1 LGHNA and CDR2 YNFKEQ. The CDR3 coding sequence is TGTGCCAGCAGCCCCCAAGGTAGCGGGATTGCGACCCAGTACTTC. Residues: CASSPQGSGIATQYF.

The genes are TRBV5-1 and TRBJ2-1; possible D gene TRBD2, 6 bases. Germline lookup yields CDR1 SGHRS and CDR2 YFSETQ. V was shortened by 0 bases and J by 8 bases, with 12 bases between the two germline ends. This CDR3 comprises 14 residues. CDR3 sequence (DNA): TGCGCCAGCAGCTTGGCGGGGGAAGTCTATGAGCAGTTCTTC. Residues: CASSLAGEVYEQFF.

CDR3 loop: CASAGASGGNYNEQFF. In DNA form, the CDR3 reads TGCGCCAGCGCTGGGGCTAGCGGGGGCAATTACAATGAGCAGTTCTTC. This chain joins TRBV5-1 and TRBJ2-1; 10 nucleotides line up with TRBD2. J gave up 4 bases and V 7 bases, and 11 bases lay outside the gene matches. Germline assignment: CDR1 SGHRS and CDR2 YFSETQ. The CDR3 contains 16 residues.

V and J are TRBV19 and TRBJ1-2; 7 nucleotides align to TRBD1. CDR1 is LNHDA and CDR2 is SQIVND in the germline V gene (reference sequence). J was trimmed by 6 bases and V by 6 bases; bases with no gene match: 7. This CDR3 spans 13 amino acids. CDR3 loop: CASSHRGPNGYTF. In DNA, the CDR3 is TGTGCCAGTAGCCACAGGGGTCCCAATGGCTACACCTTC.

The rearrangement uses TRBV10-3 and TRBJ2-2, with D possibly matching TRBD2 (6 bases). The ends were cut back, 4 bases at V and 5 bases at J, with 14 bases in the middle. Germline CDR1 ENHRY, CDR2 SYGVKD. The CDR3 consists of 15 residues. CDR3 region: CAISVAGRGTGELFF. The CDR3 DNA reads as TGTGCCATCAGTGTGGCCGGGAGAGGGACCGGGGAGCTGTTTTTT.

The chain couples TRBV18 to TRBJ2-7; tentatively, D is TRBD1 (5 bases). The germline gives CDR1 KGHSH, CDR2 LQKENI. V dropped 2 bases and J dropped 3 bases, with 8 bases sitting between them. This CDR3 has 13 residues. CDR3 DNA: TGTGCCAGCTCACCATCAGGGATCTACGAGCAGTACTTC. Its protein product is CASSPSGIYEQYF.

The chain couples TRBV5-4 to TRBJ2-7; TRBD2 matches 8 bases. V was clipped by 4 bases and J by 7 bases; unmatched bases: 10. Per germline, CDR1 SGHNT and CDR2 YYREEE (reference sequence). The CDR3 runs 14 residues. The chain's CDR3 is CASSRAAGGDEQYF. CDR3 nucleotide sequence: TGTGCCAGCAGCCGTGCTGCGGGGGGAGATGAGCAGTACTTC.

This chain links TRBV6-1 with TRBJ2-7; TRBD2 matches 7 bases. The CDR3 length is 11 residues. After removal of 5 bases from V and 7 bases from J, the junction contained 2 bases not matched to a gene. Germline V gene data show CDR1 as MNHNS and CDR2 as SASEGT. CDR3 nucleotide sequence: TGTGCCAGCAGTTTGGGAGGGGAGCAGTACTTC. This sequence encodes CASSLGGEQYF.

The chain is built from TRBV7-2 and TRBJ2-7, with TRBD2 matching over 7 bases. The CDR3 runs to 18 residues. Germline V CDR1 and CDR2: SGHTA, FQGNSA. The ends lost 2 bases at V and 7 bases at J; junction bases unmatched: 20. The DNA for the CDR3 is TGTGCCAGCAGCTTACGGTCGGGAGGCATCTCTAGAGGAGGGGAGCAGTACTTC. Amino acid sequence: CASSLRSGGISRGGEQYF.

The chain's CDR3 is CASSLLPTGNKAGELFF. In DNA, the CDR3 is TGCGCCAGCAGCTTGCTGCCGACAGGGAATAAGGCCGGGGAGCTGTTTTTT. This sequence joins TRBV5-1 and TRBJ2-2; the match to TRBD1 covers 7 bases. Germline V lookup: CDR1 SGHRS, CDR2 YFSETQ. The V and J ends lost 1 base and 6 bases, in that order; junction bases with no gene match: 12. This CDR3 has 17 amino acids.

The chain is built from TRBV6-1 and TRBJ1-2; maybe TRBD1 (6 bases). V was cut by 3 bases and J by 3 bases, with 14 bases left in between. Germline-derived CDR1 and CDR2 are MNHNS and SASEGT. The CDR3 contains 15 residues. The CDR3 reads CASSDRLGGYYGYTF. In DNA, the CDR3 is TGTGCCAGCAGTGACAGATTAGGGGGATACTATGGCTACACCTTC.

The chain links TRBV19 to TRBJ1-1; D unresolved. CDR3 size: 15 residues. The V and J ends lost 4 bases and 0 bases respectively, with 12 bases between them. Germline V gene lookup returns CDR1 LNHDA and CDR2 SQIVND (reference sequence). The CDR3: CASSRQYELNTEAFF. Written as DNA, the CDR3 is TGTGCCAGTAGTAGGCAGTACGAACTGAACACTGAAGCTTTCTTT.

The chain is built from TRBV2 and TRBJ1-4; a possible D gene is TRBD1 (6 bases). The CDR3 length is 16 residues. Germline V CDR1 and CDR2: SNHLY, FYNNEI. V was cut by 6 bases and J by 10 bases, with 24 bases left in between. CDR3 sequence (DNA): TGTGCCAGCAGCGAGCTAATAGATGGACAGCAAGGAAAACTGTTTTTT. Amino acids: CASSELIDGQQGKLFF. The full variable domain, in which reference TRBV2 and TRBJ1-4 provide the parts outside the CDR3, is EPEVTQTPSHQVTQMGQEVILRCVPISNHLYFYWYRQILGQKVEFLVSFYNNEISEKSEIFDDQFSVERPDGSNFTLKIRSTKLEDSAMYFCASSELIDGQQGKLFFGSGTQLSVL.

The J gene is TRBJ2-3, the V gene TRBV30, with unresolved D. The CDR3 sequence is 12 residues long. Trimming took off 2 bases at V and 0 bases at J, with 3 bases between the two ends. Germline lookup yields CDR1 GTSNPN and CDR2 SVGIG (reference sequence). The CDR3 DNA is TGTGCCTGGAGTAGCAGCACAGATACGCAGTATTTT. This gives the protein CAWSSSTDTQYF. Full variable domain (rest looked up from reference TRBV30 and TRBJ2-3): SQTIHQWPATLVQPVGSPLSLECTVEGTSNPNLYWYRQAAGRGLQLLFYSVGIGQISSEVPQNLSASRPQDRQFILSSKKLLLSDSGFYLCAWSSSTDTQYFGPGTRLTVL.

This chain links TRBV6-5 with TRBJ2-4, with TRBD1 matching 8 bases. CDR1 MNHEY and CDR2 SVGAGI come from the germline V gene. The trim removed 6 bases at V and 8 bases at J, leaving 12 bases unmatched. The CDR3 contains 15 residues. The DNA of the CDR3 is TGTGCCAGCAGGGCCTTCCAGGGGGCGTTTGACATTCAGTACTTC. Its protein product is CASRAFQGAFDIQYF.

This clone appeared once. The rearrangement joins TRBV30 to TRBJ2-7; no reliable D call. The germline CDR1 and CDR2 sequences are GTSNPN and SVGIG (reference sequence). Trimming left V 5 bases short and J 0 bases short, with 11 bases between. The CDR3 is 13 amino acids. CDR3 bases: TGTGCCTGGGTCCCTTCCCTCTCCTACGAGCAGTACTTC. It translates to CAWVPSLSYEQYF.